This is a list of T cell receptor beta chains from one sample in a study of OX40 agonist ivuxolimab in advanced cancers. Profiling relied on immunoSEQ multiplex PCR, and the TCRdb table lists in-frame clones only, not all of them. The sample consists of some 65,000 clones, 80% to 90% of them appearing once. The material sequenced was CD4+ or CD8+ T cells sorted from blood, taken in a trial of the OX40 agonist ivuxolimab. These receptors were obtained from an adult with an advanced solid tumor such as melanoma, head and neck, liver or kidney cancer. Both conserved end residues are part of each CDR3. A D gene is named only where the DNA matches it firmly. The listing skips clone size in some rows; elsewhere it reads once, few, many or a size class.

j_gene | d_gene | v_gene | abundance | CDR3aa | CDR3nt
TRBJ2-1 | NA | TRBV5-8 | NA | CASSPGSYNEQFF | TGTGCCAGCAGCCCGGGCTCCTACAATGAGCAGTTCTTC
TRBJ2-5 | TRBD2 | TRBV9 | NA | CASSSREGLETQYF | TGTGCCAGCAGCTCCAGGGAGGGACTAGAGACCCAGTACTTC
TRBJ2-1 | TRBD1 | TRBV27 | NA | CASTGTAYNEQFF | TGTGCCAGCACCGGGACAGCCTACAATGAGCAGTTCTTC
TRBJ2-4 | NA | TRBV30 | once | CAWDGVLAKNIQYF | TGTGCCTGGGATGGGGTTCTAGCCAAAAACATTCAGTACTTC
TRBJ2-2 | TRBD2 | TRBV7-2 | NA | CASSPGGAGELFF | TGTGCCAGCAGCCCCGGGGGGGCCGGGGAGCTGTTTTTT
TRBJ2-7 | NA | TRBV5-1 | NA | CASRTQDSYEQYF | TGCGCCAGCCGGACACAGGATTCCTACGAGCAGTACTTC
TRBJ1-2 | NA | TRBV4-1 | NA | CASSQDPGSAANYGYTF | TGCGCCAGCAGCCAAGATCCAGGTTCGGCGGCTAACTATGGCTACACCTTC
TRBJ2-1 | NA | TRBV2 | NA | CASTKSGDRQFF | TGTGCCAGCACTAAAAGCGGGGACAGGCAGTTCTTC
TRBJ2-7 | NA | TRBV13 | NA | CASSLEVTYEQYF | TGTGCCAGCAGCTTAGAGGTGACCTACGAGCAGTACTTC
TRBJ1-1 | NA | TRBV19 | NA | CASIDSMNTEAFF | TGTGCCAGTATTGACAGTATGAACACTGAAGCTTTCTTT
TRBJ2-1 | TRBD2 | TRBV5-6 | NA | CASSVWTSGANEQFF | TGTGCCAGCAGCGTATGGACTAGCGGGGCCAATGAGCAGTTCTTC
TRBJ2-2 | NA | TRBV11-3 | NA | CASSPNTGELFF | TGTGCCAGCAGCCCGAACACCGGGGAGCTGTTTTTT
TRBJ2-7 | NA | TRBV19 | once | CASSILPLTVASSYEQYF | TGTGCCAGTAGTATACTCCCCCTGACCGTCGCGAGCTCCTACGAGCAGTACTTC
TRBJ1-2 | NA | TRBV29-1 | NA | CSVEVPAGYNYGYTF | TGCAGCGTTGAAGTCCCCGCGGGGTATAACTATGGCTACACCTTC
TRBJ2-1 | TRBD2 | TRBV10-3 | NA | CAISDGTSGRNEQFF | TGTGCCATCAGTGATGGGACTAGCGGGAGAAATGAGCAGTTCTTC
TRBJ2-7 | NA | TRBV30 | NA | CAWADPSSPYEQYF | TGTGCCTGGGCGGATCCCTCTAGCCCCTACGAGCAGTACTTC
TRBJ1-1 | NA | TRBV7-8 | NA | CASSLTRGGLTEAFF | TGTGCCAGCAGCTTGACCCGGGGAGGGTTAACTGAAGCTTTCTTT
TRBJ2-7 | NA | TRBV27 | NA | CASSLSGIAEQYF | TGTGCCAGCAGTTTAAGTGGAATTGCCGAGCAGTACTTC
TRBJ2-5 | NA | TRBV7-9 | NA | CASSSTGAYQETQYF | TGTGCCAGCAGCTCGACAGGTGCTTACCAAGAGACCCAGTACTTC
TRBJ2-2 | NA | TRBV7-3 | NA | CASSLAPLQDGELFF | TGTGCCAGCAGCTTAGCCCCGCTCCAAGACGGGGAGCTGTTTTTT
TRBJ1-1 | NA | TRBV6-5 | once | CASSYTGRNTEAFF | TGTGCCAGCAGTTACACAGGGCGGAACACTGAAGCTTTCTTT
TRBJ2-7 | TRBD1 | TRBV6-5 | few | CASSYQDRGYEQYF | TGTGCCAGCAGTTATCAGGACAGGGGCTACGAGCAGTACTTC
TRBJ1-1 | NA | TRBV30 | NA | CAWTPGGAEAFF | TGTGCCTGGACCCCGGGTGGCGCTGAAGCTTTCTTT
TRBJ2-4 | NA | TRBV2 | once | CASSRDRGLTAKNIQYF | TGTGCCAGCTCCAGAGACCGGGGTTTAACAGCCAAAAACATTCAGTACTTC
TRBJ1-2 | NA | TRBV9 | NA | CASSPRDLVNYGYTF | TGTGCCAGCAGCCCCCGGGACCTTGTTAACTATGGCTACACCTTC
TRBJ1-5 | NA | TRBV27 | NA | CASRTAISNQPQHF | TGTGCCAGCAGAACAGCGATTAGCAATCAGCCCCAGCATTTT
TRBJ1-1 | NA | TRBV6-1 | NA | CASAWIEAFF | TGTGCCAGCGCCTGGATTGAAGCTTTCTTT
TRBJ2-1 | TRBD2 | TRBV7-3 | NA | CASSPLGGDNEQFF | TGTGCCAGCAGCCCCCTGGGGGGGGACAATGAGCAGTTCTTC
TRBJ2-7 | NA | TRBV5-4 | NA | CASSPAISYEQYF | TGTGCCAGCAGCCCAGCTATCTCCTACGAGCAGTACTTC
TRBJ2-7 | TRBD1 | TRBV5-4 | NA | CASRPGTGGYYEQYF | TGTGCCAGCAGACCCGGGACAGGGGGATATTACGAGCAGTACTTC
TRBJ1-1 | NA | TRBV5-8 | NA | CASPSGPEAFF | TGTGCCAGCCCTTCCGGGCCCGAAGCTTTCTTT
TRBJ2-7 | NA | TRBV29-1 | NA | CSVASDTAYEQYF | TGCAGCGTTGCGTCGGACACGGCGTACGAGCAGTACTTC
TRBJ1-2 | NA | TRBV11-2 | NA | CASSLDSPYGYTF | TGTGCCAGCAGTTTGGACAGCCCTTACGGCTACACCTTC
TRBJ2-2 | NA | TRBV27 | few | CASSGTGELFF | TGTGCCAGCAGTGGGACCGGGGAGCTGTTTTTT
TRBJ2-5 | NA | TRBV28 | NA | CASSWGKYQETQYF | TGTGCCAGCAGTTGGGGGAAGTACCAAGAGACCCAGTACTTC
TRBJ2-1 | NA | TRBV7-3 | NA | CASSLMGYNEQFF | TGTGCCAGCAGCTTAATGGGTTACAATGAGCAGTTCTTC